Below are 27 T cell receptor beta chains sequenced from a single sample in a study of blood T cell repertoires in COVID-19. Assay: immunoSEQ multiplex PCR; the TCRdb copy retains only in-frame clones and omits some. In the table there are around 89,000 clones, roughly nine tenths of which are singletons. The sample was peripheral blood. All receptors come from a man aged 50 or older with acute or convalescent COVID-19.

V usage is TRBV4-2 and J usage is TRBJ1-4; 8 nucleotides agree with TRBD1. The CDR3 totals 16 residues. Germline CDR1 is LGHNA and CDR2 is YNFKEQ. J lost 2 bases, V lost 2 bases, and 4 bases had no gene match. The CDR3 here is CASSQLQGGTNEKLFF. DNA for the CDR3: TGTGCCAGCAGCCAATTACAGGGGGGGACTAATGAAAAACTGTTTTTT.

The chain uses TRBV5-1 and TRBJ2-1, with unresolved D. V lost 4 bases and J lost 0, with 11 bases in between. CDR3 length: 15 amino acids. Germline loops: CDR1 SGHRS, CDR2 YFSETQ. CDR3 in DNA: TGCGCCAGCAGCCCTCTGGCTAGCTCCTACAATGAGCAGTTCTTC. Translation: CASSPLASSYNEQFF.

The chain recombines TRBV30 with TRBJ2-7, with 7 bases fitting TRBD1. V lost 0 bases and J lost 6; bases outside the gene matches: 5. The CDR3 is made up of 13 amino acids. Germline values: CDR1 GTSNPN, CDR2 SVGIG (reference sequence). CDR3 coding DNA: TGTGCCTGGAGTGTTAACAGGGGCTCCGAGCAGTACTTC. Amino acids: CAWSVNRGSEQYF.

The chain recombines TRBV25-1 with TRBJ2-3; D uncertain. The CDR3 covers 15 residues. Deletions cut 6 bases from V and 3 bases from J, with 16 bases between. Germline CDR1 and CDR2: MGHDK and SYGVNS. Here the CDR3 DNA reads TGTGCCAGCAGGCCCCGAGGCCTCGTGACAGATACGCAGTATTTT. Translation gives CASRPRGLVTDTQYF.

V gene TRBV27 combines with J gene TRBJ2-3, with 10 bases aligning to TRBD2. The CDR3 sequence is 12 residues long. Per the germline V gene, CDR1 is MNHEY and CDR2 is SMNVEV (reference sequence). The trim removed 7 bases at V and 7 bases at J, leaving 2 bases unmatched. The CDR3 sequence: CASKAGGNTQYF. For the CDR3, the DNA is TGTGCCAGCAAAGCGGGGGGGAATACGCAGTATTTT.

This rearrangement joins TRBV6-5 to TRBJ1-2, with TRBD1 matching over 7 bases. This CDR3 region has 14 residues. The V gene's germline CDR1 is MNHEY and CDR2 SVGAGI. Trimming at V came to 6 bases and at J to 4 bases, leaving 8 bases not matched to a gene. CDR3 in amino acids: CASRSSGQPYGYTF. CDR3 bases: TGTGCCAGCAGATCCTCGGGACAGCCCTATGGCTACACCTTC.

This clone was counted once. The rearrangement uses TRBV7-9 and TRBJ2-3; possible D gene TRBD1, 6 bases. There are 14 residues in the CDR3. Germline-derived CDR1 and CDR2 are SEHNR and FQNEAQ (reference sequence). The V and J ends lost 6 bases and 7 bases respectively, with 17 bases between them. The CDR3 sequence is CASSSYGGRNTQYF. In DNA, the CDR3 is TGTGCCAGCAGTAGTTATGGGGGCCGGAATACGCAGTATTTT.

This sequence joins TRBV28 and TRBJ1-2, with D possibly TRBD1 on 5 matching bases. The germline V gene encodes CDR1 MDHEN and CDR2 SYDVKM. The CDR3 loop spans 15 amino acids. V was shortened by 7 bases and J by 4 bases, with 19 bases between the two germline ends. In DNA form, the CDR3 reads TGTGCCAGCATCTGGGCGGGGGGGTACGGCTATGGCTACACCTTC. Amino acids: CASIWAGGYGYGYTF.

This clone showed up just once. The chain combines TRBV5-1 with TRBJ2-2; the D gene is possibly TRBD2 (5 bases). The CDR3 loop spans 15 amino acids. Trimming removed 3 bases from V and 4 bases from J, with 13 bases in between. Germline V lookup: CDR1 SGHRS, CDR2 YFSETQ. CDR3 region: CASSSGELVTGELFF. The CDR3 DNA reads TGCGCCAGCAGCTCCGGGGAGTTGGTCACCGGGGAGCTGTTTTTT.

This sequence joins TRBV7-2 and TRBJ2-1; possible D gene TRBD2, 6 bases. V lost 4 bases and J 4 bases, leaving 17 bases between the germline ends. The CDR3 length is 16 residues. The V gene's germline CDR1 is SGHTA and CDR2 FQGNSA. CDR3: CASSSRGLSIYNEQFF. CDR3 nucleotides: TGTGCCAGCAGCTCCCGGGGACTTTCTATTTACAATGAGCAGTTCTTC.

This chain connects TRBV12-3 or TRBV12-4 to TRBJ2-7, with 8 bases identical to TRBD1. J gave up 11 bases and V 6 bases, and 9 bases lay outside the gene matches. This CDR3 is 12 amino acids long. CDR3: CASRAGQARKYF. In nucleotides, the CDR3 is TGTGCCAGCAGGGCGGGACAGGCGAGGAAGTACTTC.

The chain combines TRBV7-9 with TRBJ2-5, with D unclear. The length of the CDR3 is 11 residues. Trimming pared 6 bases from V and 3 bases from J, leaving 5 bases between. Per germline, CDR1 SEHNR and CDR2 FQNEAQ (reference sequence). For the CDR3, the DNA is TGTGCCAGCAGTCCTAAAGAGACCCAGTACTTC. It encodes CASSPKETQYF.

The rearrangement uses TRBV11-2 and TRBJ1-1, with a possible D match to TRBD1 (6 bases). The CDR3 has 14 residues. V shed 5 bases and J shed 1 base, with 11 bases lying between them. In germline, CDR1 is SGHAT, CDR2 FQNNGV. The CDR3: CASSPRGGNTEAFF. The CDR3 nucleotides read TGTGCCAGCAGCCCGAGGGGGGGGAACACTGAAGCTTTCTTT.

This clone appeared a single time. The V and J genes are TRBV5-4 and TRBJ1-1, with 7 bases fitting TRBD1. Trimming at V came to 5 bases and at J to 1 base, leaving 5 bases not matched to a gene. This CDR3 spans 14 amino acids. The germline gives CDR1 SGHNT, CDR2 YYREEE (reference sequence). The DNA of the CDR3 is TGTGCCAGCAGTAGGGGGACAGCGAACACTGAAGCTTTCTTT. Encoded protein: CASSRGTANTEAFF.

The V and J genes are TRBV9 and TRBJ2-1; D might be TRBD2 (6 bases). V shed 4 bases and J shed 2 bases, with 10 bases lying between them. The CDR3 length is 14 residues. Germline CDR1 is SGDLS and CDR2 is YYNGEE. The CDR3 sequence: CASSLGGAYNEQFF. CDR3 nucleotide sequence: TGTGCCAGCAGCCTGGGGGGTGCCTACAATGAGCAGTTCTTC.

This chain connects TRBV6-5 to TRBJ2-2, with a possible D match to TRBD1 (6 bases). Per the germline V gene, CDR1 is MNHEY and CDR2 is SVGAGI. V was cut by 2 bases and J by 5 bases, with 12 bases left in between. The length of the CDR3 is 15 residues. The CDR3 loop reads CASSYLRGETGELFF. CDR3 coding DNA: TGTGCCAGCAGTTACCTCAGGGGCGAGACCGGGGAGCTGTTTTTT.

The rearrangement joins TRBV6-5 to TRBJ1-1; D gene unclear. The CDR3 consists of 13 residues. V lost 7 bases and J lost 4, with 13 bases in between. Germline CDR1 reads MNHEY; CDR2 reads SVGAGI. CDR3 bases: TGTGCCAGCAAGGTCTCTGGGAGCACTGAAGCTTTCTTT. This translates into CASKVSGSTEAFF.

The rearrangement joins TRBV3-1 (or the pseudogene TRBV3-2) to TRBJ2-1; 8 nucleotides agree with TRBD2. Germline V gene data show CDR1 as LGHDT and CDR2 as YNNKEL (reference sequence). This CDR3 region has 16 residues. Trimming removed 4 bases from V and 6 bases from J; junction bases left unmatched: 11. The CDR3: CASSPSGRGAVNEQFF. The CDR3 DNA reads TGTGCCAGCAGCCCCTCGGGGCGGGGGGCCGTCAATGAGCAGTTCTTC.

This chain uses TRBV14 with TRBJ2-7; 7 positions agree with TRBD2. CDR1 and CDR2 (germline): SGHDN, FVKESK. V lost 2 bases to trimming and J lost 4 bases; unmatched junction nucleotides: 11. The CDR3 is 16 residues long. For the CDR3, the DNA is TGTGCCAGCAGCCAATTGGGCAGGGACGGGAGGTACGAGCAGTACTTC. This translates into CASSQLGRDGRYEQYF.

Only one count was recorded for this clone. The chain uses TRBV3-1 (or the pseudogene TRBV3-2) and TRBJ2-7; TRBD2 agrees at 8 bases. CDR3 length equals 17 residues. Unmatched junction bases numbered 8, after V lost 1 base and J lost 0 bases. Germline-derived CDR1 and CDR2 are LGHDT and YNNKEL (reference sequence). The CDR3 protein is CASSQGGGGPNSYEQYF. The CDR3 DNA follows: TGTGCCAGCAGCCAAGGGGGCGGGGGGCCAAACTCCTACGAGCAGTACTTC.

The rearrangement uses TRBV7-2 and TRBJ2-2; D might be TRBD2 (5 bases). V lost 5 bases, J lost 3 bases, and 7 bases lay in between. Germline CDR1 and CDR2: SGHTA and FQGNSA. This CDR3 has 13 residues. CDR3 DNA: TGTGCCAGCAGCCCGAGGGACACCGGGGAGCTGTTTTTT. This codes for CASSPRDTGELFF.

This rearrangement joins TRBV4-2 to TRBJ2-3; 8 nucleotides line up with TRBD2. Trimming took 0 bases from V and 4 from J; bases not matched to a gene: 12. Germline V gene lookup returns CDR1 LGHNA and CDR2 YNFKEQ. The CDR3 sequence is 18 residues long. The CDR3 DNA reads as TGTGCCAGCAGCCAAGATCCGAGCCGGGGGGGGGCCGCAGATACGCAGTATTTT. Translation: CASSQDPSRGGAADTQYF.

This chain connects TRBV29-1 to TRBJ2-1; TRBD2 matches at 12 bases. Trimming cost V 7 bases and J 9 bases; bases outside gene matches: 10. The CDR3 is 14 residues long. CDR1 is SQVTM, CDR2 ANQGSEA, per germline. The CDR3 DNA reads TGCAGCGCTAGCGGGGGGGGCACAGGAGGTGAGCAGTTCTTC. It specifies CSASGGGTGGEQFF.

The V call is TRBV30, the J call TRBJ2-2; TRBD2 matches 9 bases. CDR1 and CDR2 (germline): GTSNPN, SVGIG (reference sequence). The V and J ends lost 2 bases and 2 bases, in that order; junction bases with no gene match: 3. The CDR3 is 15 amino acids. The CDR3 is CAWSLAGVNTGELFF. For the CDR3, the DNA is TGTGCCTGGAGTTTAGCGGGGGTTAACACCGGGGAGCTGTTTTTT. Drawing the rest from reference TRBV30 and TRBJ2-2, the complete variable domain is SQTIHQWPATLVQPVGSPLSLECTVEGTSNPNLYWYRQAAGRGLQLLFYSVGIGQISSEVPQNLSASRPQDRQFILSSKKLLLSDSGFYLCAWSLAGVNTGELFFGEGSRLTVL.

This chain joins TRBV9 and TRBJ2-2; 13 positions match TRBD2. V lost 4 bases, J lost 6 bases, and 3 bases stayed unmatched. Germline V lookup: CDR1 SGDLS, CDR2 YYNGEE. This CDR3 has 15 amino acids. The DNA of the CDR3 is TGTGCCAGCAGCCGGACTAGCGGGGGATCCGGGGAGCTGTTTTTT. Protein sequence: CASSRTSGGSGELFF.

J is TRBJ1-1 and V is TRBV7-3; D is uncertain. The CDR3 is 13 residues long. The germline V gene has CDR1 SGHTA and CDR2 FQGTGA. V was cut by 5 bases and J by 3 bases, with 10 bases left in between. DNA of the CDR3: TGTGCCAGCAGCCTTAATAGTTACACTGAAGCTTTCTTT. Residues: CASSLNSYTEAFF. The full variable domain, rest sourced from reference TRBV7-3 and TRBJ1-1, is GAGVSQTPSNKVTEKGKYVELRCDPISGHTALYWYRQSLGQGPEFLIYFQGTGAADDSGLPNDRFFAVRPEGSVSTLKIQRTERGDSAVYLCASSLNSYTEAFFGQGTRLTVV.

J is TRBJ2-7 and V is TRBV5-1; tentative D call: TRBD1 (6 bases). The CDR3 covers 14 residues. V lost 2 bases to trimming and J lost 2 bases, with 11 bases between them. Germline values: CDR1 SGHRS, CDR2 YFSETQ. CDR3 sequence reads: CASSLQGTAYEQYF. The CDR3 bases are TGCGCCAGCAGCTTACAGGGAACTGCCTACGAGCAGTACTTC.